This T cell receptor (beta chain) was recorded in a study of CXCR3-negative and CXCR3-positive naive CD8 T cells. Study-wide points: Naive CXCR3-positive and CXCR3-negative cells shared TRBV-TRBJ usage; memory cells diverged. TRB CDR3 hydrophobicity was greater in CXCR3-positive naive cells than in CXCR3-negative naive cells. Memory CD8+ cells showed much lower diversity, while both naive subsets displayed comparably high diversity.

The authors made the TRB cDNA libraries by 5' RACE using UMI labels. TCRdb reanalyzed the 5' RACE reads, giving one entry per CDR3 protein sequence and no DNA. The sample table sets out fewer than 140,000 distinct CDR3 sequences. In regard to this clonotype: Its target is not known.

Researchers sorted some 270,000 cells of each CD8+ T cell subset in triplicate. Naive CD8+ T cells were CD45RO-CCR7+CD27+CD95-. The receptor's source is a human donor in good health. Some clones in this sample may be carry-over from other donors' samples. The specimen was naive CXCR3+ CD8+ T cells from blood. Subset denoted: CD45RO-CCR7+CD27+CD95- naive CD8+ T cells expressing CXCR3 (TNR3+).

CDR3 residues: CASSLFGADTDTQYF. The gene calls are TRBV7-3 and TRBJ2-3; TCRdb lists TRBD1, though no DNA is available to test this call. This CDR3 spans 15 amino acids. In germline, CDR1 is SGHTA, CDR2 FQGTGA.